The table lists the clone carrying this TCR beta chain with a count of one. Its specificity is unknown. The source of the sample is a study of Ad26.COV2.S vaccination and SARS-CoV-2 variants. Study as a whole: Donor had been placed in the Ad26.COV2.S arm of the COV1001 trial. Study results and limitations: Vaccinated and placebo-treated recipients had similar non-spike TCR breadth.

Produced via immunoSEQ multiplex PCR; TCRdb's table is partial and in-frame only. Found here are roughly 700,000 clones, roughly 90% of them singletons; the top ten hold about 1.5%. The treatment here: about 20 received Ad26.COV2.S at low or high dose, single or two shots; 5 received placebo; per-sample allocation not given. Sampling took place 63 days after the first vaccine or placebo injection. An adult donor aged 18-55 years was enrolled in Boston. This vaccine is an Ad26 vector that expresses the Wuhan-strain SARS-CoV-2 spike. This TCR was recovered from a person between 18 and 65 years old who received the Ad26.COV2.S COVID-19 vaccine or a placebo. Sequences were derived from peripheral blood, sampled in a trial of Ad26.COV2.S vaccine versus placebo.

The CDR3 DNA reads as TGTGCCAGCAGCCAAGATGAGGCGAACTATGGCTACACCTTC. This codes for CASSQDEANYGYTF. The rearrangement joins TRBV3-1 (or the pseudogene TRBV3-2) to TRBJ1-2; D is ambiguous. Trimming removed 0 bases at V and 2 bases at J, with 7 bases between. The CDR3 totals 14 residues. Germline CDR1 reads LGHDT; CDR2 reads YNNKEL (reference sequence).